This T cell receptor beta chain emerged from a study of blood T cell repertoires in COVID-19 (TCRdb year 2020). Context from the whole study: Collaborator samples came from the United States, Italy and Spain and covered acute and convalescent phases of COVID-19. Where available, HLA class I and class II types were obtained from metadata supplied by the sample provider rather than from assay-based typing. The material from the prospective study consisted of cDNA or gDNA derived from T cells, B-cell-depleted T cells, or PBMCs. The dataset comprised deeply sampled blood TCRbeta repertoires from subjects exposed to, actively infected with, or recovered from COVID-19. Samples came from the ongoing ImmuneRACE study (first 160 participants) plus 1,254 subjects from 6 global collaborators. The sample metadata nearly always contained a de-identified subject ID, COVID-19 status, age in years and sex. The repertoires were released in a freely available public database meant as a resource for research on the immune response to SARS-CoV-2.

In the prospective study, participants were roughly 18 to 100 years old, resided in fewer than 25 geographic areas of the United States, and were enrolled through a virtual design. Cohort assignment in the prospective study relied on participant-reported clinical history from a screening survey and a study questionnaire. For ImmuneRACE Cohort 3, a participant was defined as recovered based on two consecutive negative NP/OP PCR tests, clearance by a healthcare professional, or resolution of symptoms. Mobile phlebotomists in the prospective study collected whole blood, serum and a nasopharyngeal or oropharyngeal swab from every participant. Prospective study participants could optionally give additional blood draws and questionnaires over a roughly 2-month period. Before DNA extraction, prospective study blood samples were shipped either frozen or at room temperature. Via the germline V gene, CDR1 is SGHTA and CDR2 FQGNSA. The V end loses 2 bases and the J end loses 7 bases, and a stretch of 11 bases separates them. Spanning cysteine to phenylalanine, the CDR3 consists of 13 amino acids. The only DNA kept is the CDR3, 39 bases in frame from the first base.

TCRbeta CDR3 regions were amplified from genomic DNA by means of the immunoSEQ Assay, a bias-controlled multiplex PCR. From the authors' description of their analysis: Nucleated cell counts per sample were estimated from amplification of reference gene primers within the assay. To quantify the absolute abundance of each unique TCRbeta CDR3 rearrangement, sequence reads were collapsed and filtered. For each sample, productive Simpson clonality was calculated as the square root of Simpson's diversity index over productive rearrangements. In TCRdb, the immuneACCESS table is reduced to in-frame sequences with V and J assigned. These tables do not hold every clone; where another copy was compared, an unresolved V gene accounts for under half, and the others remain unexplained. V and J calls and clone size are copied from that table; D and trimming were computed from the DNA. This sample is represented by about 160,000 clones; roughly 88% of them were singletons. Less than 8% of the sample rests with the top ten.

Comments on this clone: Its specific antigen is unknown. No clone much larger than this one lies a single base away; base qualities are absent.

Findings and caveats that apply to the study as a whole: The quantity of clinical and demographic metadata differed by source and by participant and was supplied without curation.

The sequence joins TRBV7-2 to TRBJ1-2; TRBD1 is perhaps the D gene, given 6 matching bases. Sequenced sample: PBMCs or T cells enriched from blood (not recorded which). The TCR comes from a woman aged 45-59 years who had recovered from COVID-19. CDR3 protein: CASSLQGRGGYTF. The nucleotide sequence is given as TGTGCCAGCAGCTTACAGGGGCGCGGTGGCTACACCTTC.